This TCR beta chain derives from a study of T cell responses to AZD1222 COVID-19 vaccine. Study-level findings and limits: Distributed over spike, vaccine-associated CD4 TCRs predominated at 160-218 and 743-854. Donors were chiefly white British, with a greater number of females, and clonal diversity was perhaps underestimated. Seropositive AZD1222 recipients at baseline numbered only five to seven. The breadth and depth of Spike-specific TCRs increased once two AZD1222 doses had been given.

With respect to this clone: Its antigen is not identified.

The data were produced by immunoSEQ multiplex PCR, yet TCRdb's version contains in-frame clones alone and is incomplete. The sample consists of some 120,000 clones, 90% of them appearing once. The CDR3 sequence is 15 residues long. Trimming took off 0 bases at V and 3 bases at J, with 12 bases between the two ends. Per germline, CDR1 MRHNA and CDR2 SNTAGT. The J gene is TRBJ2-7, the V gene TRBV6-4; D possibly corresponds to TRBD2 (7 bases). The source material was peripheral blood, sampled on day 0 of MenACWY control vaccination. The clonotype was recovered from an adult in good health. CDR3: CASSDSAGHFYEQYV. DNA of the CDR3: TGTGCCAGCAGTGACTCAGCGGGACACTTCTACGAGCAGTACGTC.